The 32 T cell receptor beta chains presented below share a single source sample, sequenced in a study of T cell responses to AZD1222 COVID-19 vaccine. Some clones are missing from TCRdb's copy, which holds only in-frame ones; the method was immunoSEQ multiplex PCR. The sample contains tens of thousands of clones, 88% of which appear only once. The starting material was peripheral blood, obtained 28 days after the second AZD1222 dose. The source is an adult who received the AZD1222 COVID-19 vaccine.

The chain uses TRBV5-1 and TRBJ2-7; 10 bases match TRBD1. Germline V gene lookup returns CDR1 SGHRS and CDR2 YFSETQ. CDR3 length: 17 residues. J gave up 2 bases and V 4 bases, and 12 bases lay outside the gene matches. The DNA of the CDR3 is TGCGCCAGCAGCGCGCAACCGGGACAGGGGCGCCCCTACGAGCAGTACTTC. Residues: CASSAQPGQGRPYEQYF.

The table lists this clone with a count of one. The chain links TRBV7-6 to TRBJ2-1, with TRBD2 matching 10 bases. Germline V gene lookup returns CDR1 SGHVS and CDR2 FNYEAQ. The CDR3 has 16 amino acids. V was pared by 6 bases and J by 4 bases, with 9 bases of the junction left unmatched. The chain's CDR3 is CASSKAAGGVYNEQFF. The CDR3 nucleotides read TGTGCCAGCAGTAAAGCAGCGGGAGGGGTTTACAATGAGCAGTTCTTC.

The chain employs TRBV18 and TRBJ1-5; D might be TRBD1 (6 bases). Per germline, CDR1 KGHSH and CDR2 LQKENI. The CDR3 is 15 residues long. Trimming took 1 base from V and 4 from J, leaving 11 bases between them. CDR3 nucleotides: TGTGCCAGCTCACCACGAACAGGGATAAATCAGCCCCAGCATTTT. Its translation: CASSPRTGINQPQHF.

This clone was counted between two and nine times. The chain carries TRBV13 and TRBJ1-2; D is unclear. The CDR3 covers 14 residues. Looked up from germline, CDR1 is PRHDT and CDR2 is FYEKMQ (reference sequence). Trimming left V 0 bases short and J 0 bases short, with 5 bases between. CDR3 sequence reads: CASSLGWANYGYTF. The CDR3 region has the DNA TGTGCCAGCAGCTTAGGCTGGGCTAACTATGGCTACACCTTC.

The CDR3 DNA is TGCAGTGCTAGTGTAGACACTGAAGCTTTCTTT. It encodes CSASVDTEAFF. This rearrangement joins TRBV20-1 to TRBJ1-1; no firm D call. The CDR3 has 11 amino acids. Trimming took off 3 bases at V and 3 bases at J, with 5 bases between the two ends. The germline V gene encodes CDR1 DFQATT and CDR2 SNEGSKA (reference sequence).

In its sample, this clone is medium-sized. The chain links TRBV14 to TRBJ1-1, with D unclear. V lost 3 bases, J lost 1 base, and 18 bases lay in between. CDR1 is SGHDN, CDR2 FVKESK, per germline. This CDR3 is 17 amino acids long. The CDR3 region has the DNA TGTGCCAGCAGCCATCCGGGCTTAAAACAGAAGAACACTGAAGCTTTCTTT. This translates into CASSHPGLKQKNTEAFF.

The CDR3 loop is CASRRLAGTGYEQYF. CDR3 sequence (DNA): TGTGCCAGCCGGAGACTAGCGGGAACAGGCTACGAGCAGTACTTC. The V gene is TRBV6-5, the J gene TRBJ2-7; 11 bases line up with TRBD2. After removal of 8 bases from V and 3 bases from J, the junction contained 9 bases not matched to a gene. CDR1 MNHEY and CDR2 SVGAGI come from the germline V gene. The length of the CDR3 is 15 residues.

V usage is TRBV7-2 and J usage is TRBJ2-2, with D possibly being TRBD2 (6 bases). The CDR3 extends over 15 amino acids. The germline V gene has CDR1 SGHTA and CDR2 FQGNSA. Trimming removed 1 base from V and 0 bases from J, with 6 bases in between. The CDR3 coding sequence is TGTGCCAGCAGCTTAGGGGGGGCGAACACCGGGGAGCTGTTTTTT. This encodes CASSLGGANTGELFF.

The chain uses TRBV4-3 and TRBJ1-2, with TRBD1 as a possible D gene (5 bases). Looked up from germline, CDR1 is LGHNA and CDR2 is YSLEER. CDR3 length: 16 residues. The ends were cut back, 3 bases at V and 2 bases at J, with 16 bases in the middle. As DNA, the CDR3 is TGCGCCAGCAGCCAGAGGGGAGTACAATCGAACTATGGCTACACCTTC. Its translation is CASSQRGVQSNYGYTF.

The chain has TRBV9 and TRBJ2-5, with TRBD1 matching 7 bases. CDR1 and CDR2 (germline): SGDLS, YYNGEE. This CDR3 has 17 amino acids. J lost 0 bases, V lost 3 bases, and 11 bases had no gene match. For the CDR3, the DNA is TGTGCCAGCAGCGAGCATGGGACAGATTCGTACCAAGAGACCCAGTACTTC. This translates into CASSEHGTDSYQETQYF.

CDR3 protein: CATYRVRDTEAFF. The CDR3 bases are TGTGCCACATACAGGGTCAGGGACACTGAAGCTTTCTTT. The chain joins TRBV28 to TRBJ1-1; tentatively, D is TRBD1 (6 bases). V lost 10 bases, J lost 3 bases, and 15 bases lay in between. Germline V CDR1 and CDR2: MDHEN, SYDVKM. CDR3 length: 13 residues.

The V gene is TRBV27, the J gene TRBJ1-5; unclear D gene. V lost 7 bases and J 10 bases, leaving 8 bases between the germline ends. In germline, CDR1 is MNHEY, CDR2 SMNVEV (reference sequence). This CDR3 comprises 10 residues. CDR3 protein: CASTSRPQHF. The CDR3 DNA follows: TGTGCCAGCACCTCCCGACCCCAGCATTTT.

A few counts support this clone. The sample has other DNA sequences that encode this CDR3 too. The chain uses TRBV2 and TRBJ1-1; D uncertain. The CDR3 extends over 12 amino acids. V lost 4 bases to trimming and J lost 1 base, with 4 bases between them. Per germline, CDR1 SNHLY and CDR2 FYNNEI. The CDR3 here is CASSVGNTEAFF. The CDR3 region has the DNA TGTGCCAGCAGTGTAGGGAACACTGAAGCTTTCTTT.

The chain joins TRBV7-9 to TRBJ2-1; TRBD2 aligns across 11 bases. The CDR3 spans 14 residues. Trimming removed 4 bases from V and 9 bases from J; junction bases left unmatched: 5. Germline V gives CDR1 SEHNR, CDR2 FQNEAQ (reference sequence). The CDR3 reads CASSSSGRSGEQFF. The CDR3 region has the DNA TGTGCCAGCAGCTCTAGCGGGAGGAGCGGTGAGCAGTTCTTC.

V gene TRBV3-1 (or the pseudogene TRBV3-2) combines with J gene TRBJ2-2; 7 bases align to TRBD1. The length of the CDR3 is 15 residues. The junction had 9 bases not matched to a gene; V was cut back by 4 bases and J by 7 bases. Germline assignment: CDR1 LGHDT and CDR2 YNNKEL (reference sequence). CDR3 bases: TGTGCCAGCAGCCCAGGACAGGTTTCATACGGGGAGCTGTTTTTT. Translated: CASSPGQVSYGELFF.

The genes are TRBV6-5 and TRBJ1-5, with TRBD1 matching over 8 bases. The CDR3 is 14 residues long. V was pared by 6 bases and J by 4 bases, with 5 bases of the junction left unmatched. CDR1 and CDR2 from the germline V gene are MNHEY and SVGAGI. CDR3 region: CASRRTGRNQPQHF. CDR3 nucleotides: TGTGCCAGCAGAAGGACAGGGAGAAATCAGCCCCAGCATTTT.

The rearrangement links TRBV18 to TRBJ2-3, with D unresolved. Germline V gene data show CDR1 as KGHSH and CDR2 as LQKENI. The V end lost 3 bases, the J end lost 0 bases, and 4 bases lay between the germline ends. This CDR3 has 13 amino acids. CDR3: CASSPTSTDTQYF. The CDR3 nucleotides read TGTGCCAGCTCACCTACTAGCACAGATACGCAGTATTTT.

A few counts support this clone. The chain is built from TRBV7-6 and TRBJ2-2; 12 bases agree with TRBD2. Germline CDR1 SGHVS, CDR2 FNYEAQ. The CDR3 is 17 residues long. J gave up 5 bases and V 7 bases, and 11 bases lay outside the gene matches. The CDR3 DNA sequence: TGTGCCAGCAAGCCGGCCCCGACTAGCGGGAGTACCGGGGAGCTGTTTTTT. Encoded protein: CASKPAPTSGSTGELFF. Looking up the rest from reference TRBV7-6 and TRBJ2-2 gives the full variable domain: GAGVSQSPRYKVTKRGQDVALRCDPISGHVSLYWYRQALGQGPEFLTYFNYEAQQDKSGLPNDRFSAERPEGSISTLTIQRTEQRDSAMYRCASKPAPTSGSTGELFFGEGSRLTVL.

V gene TRBV5-1 combines with J gene TRBJ2-2, with D unresolved. The CDR3 sequence is 10 residues long. V was cut by 4 bases and J by 6 bases, with 1 base left in between. The germline gives CDR1 SGHRS, CDR2 YFSETQ. The CDR3 sequence is CASSAGELFF. In DNA form, the CDR3 reads TGCGCCAGCAGCGCCGGGGAGCTGTTTTTT.

Only one count was recorded for this clone. This rearrangement joins TRBV15 to TRBJ1-1; TRBD1 might be the D (5 bases). Trimming stripped 1 base from V and 0 bases from J, with 15 bases between. The CDR3 runs to 17 residues. Germline CDR1 and CDR2: LNHNV and YYDKDF (reference sequence). Here the CDR3 DNA reads TGTGCCACCAGCAGAGTAGGGGCAGGGCCGGTGAACACTGAAGCTTTCTTT. It translates to CATSRVGAGPVNTEAFF. The complete variable domain, with remaining parts taken from reference TRBV15 and TRBJ1-1, reads DAMVIQNPRYQVTQFGKPVTLSCSQTLNHNVMYWYQQKSSQAPKLLFHYYDKDFNNEADTPDNFQSRRPNTSFCFLDIRSPGLGDTAMYLCATSRVGAGPVNTEAFFGQGTRLTVV.

J is TRBJ2-2 and V is TRBV30, with D uncertain. V lost 0 bases and J lost 1, with 9 bases in between. This CDR3 region has 15 residues. Germline CDR1 is GTSNPN and CDR2 is SVGIG (reference sequence). This CDR3 reads CAWSVPDLNTGELFF. The CDR3 DNA reads TGTGCCTGGAGTGTCCCCGATTTGAACACCGGGGAGCTGTTTTTT.

The rearrangement joins TRBV4-1 to TRBJ2-7; 8 nucleotides align to TRBD1. This CDR3 spans 14 amino acids. CDR1 and CDR2 from the germline V gene are MGHRA and YSYEKL. V was clipped by 3 bases and J by 5 bases; unmatched bases: 6. The CDR3 DNA is TGCGCCAGCAGCCAGAGGGGACAGGTCGACGAGCAGTACTTC. The encoded protein is CASSQRGQVDEQYF.

This clone was observed once. The rearrangement joins TRBV7-2 to TRBJ2-1; D is perhaps TRBD2 (6 bases). Germline CDR1 and CDR2: SGHTA and FQGNSA. Trimming removed 3 bases at V and 5 bases at J, with 17 bases between. CDR3 length: 16 residues. This CDR3 reads CASSFGGLAINNEQFF. In DNA, the CDR3 is TGTGCCAGCAGCTTCGGAGGGCTAGCGATTAACAATGAGCAGTTCTTC. The full variable domain, rest sourced from reference TRBV7-2 and TRBJ2-1, is GAGVSQSPSNKVTEKGKDVELRCDPISGHTALYWYRQSLGQGLEFLIYFQGNSAPDKSGLPSDRFSAERTGGSVSTLTIQRTQQEDSAVYLCASSFGGLAINNEQFFGPGTRLTVL.

In this sample, this clone is large. The J gene is TRBJ2-1, the V gene TRBV7-9; D is perhaps TRBD2 (5 bases). Trimming cost V 5 bases and J 10 bases, with 21 bases left between them. CDR3 size: 15 residues. CDR1 and CDR2 (germline): SEHNR, FQNEAQ (reference sequence). The CDR3 spells CASSQNTPPGYEQFF. Here the CDR3 DNA reads TGTGCCAGCAGCCAGAATACCCCGCCGGGGTACGAGCAGTTCTTC.

In its sample, this clone was seen a few times. J is TRBJ2-7 and V is TRBV29-1; 7 positions agree with TRBD1. With 0 bases clipped from V and 0 bases from J, the junction kept 5 bases outside the gene matches. This CDR3 comprises 15 residues. Germline V gene data show CDR1 as SQVTM and CDR2 as ANQGSEA. CDR3 in DNA: TGCAGCGTTGAAGATTGGACAGGAAGCTCCTACGAGCAGTACTTC. Amino acids: CSVEDWTGSSYEQYF.

This sequence joins TRBV19 and TRBJ1-5, with 9 nucleotides matching TRBD1. The CDR3 extends over 16 amino acids. With V trimmed by 5 bases and J by 4 bases, 9 bases remained unmatched. Germline assignment: CDR1 LNHDA and CDR2 SQIVND (reference sequence). The CDR3 sequence is CASSAPDRGGNQPQHF. The CDR3 region has the DNA TGTGCCAGTAGTGCCCCGGACAGGGGAGGTAATCAGCCCCAGCATTTT.

This clone was observed a single time. The rearrangement links TRBV27 to TRBJ1-5, with D uncertain. V lost 5 bases, J lost 2 bases, and 7 bases lay in between. This CDR3 is 13 amino acids long. Germline CDR1 reads MNHEY; CDR2 reads SMNVEV (reference sequence). The CDR3 DNA is TGTGCCAGCAGTCCTTCTGGCAATCAGCCCCAGCATTTT. Protein: CASSPSGNQPQHF.

CDR3 loop: CSVVGGRTGYEQYF. Here the CDR3 DNA reads TGCAGCGTTGTTGGCGGAAGAACGGGTTACGAGCAGTACTTC. The chain is built from TRBV29-1 and TRBJ2-7; D is unresolved. The V gene's germline CDR1 is SQVTM and CDR2 ANQGSEA. The V end was cut by 4 bases, the J end by 4 bases, with 17 bases between. This CDR3 is built from 14 residues.

The chain joins TRBV7-9 to TRBJ1-3; weak D call: TRBD1 (6 bases). V lost 5 bases, J lost 2 bases, and 13 bases lay in between. Germline V lookup: CDR1 SEHNR, CDR2 FQNEAQ (reference sequence). The CDR3 is 15 residues long. For the CDR3, the DNA is TGTGCCAGCAGCGAAACAGGGTCGCCTGGAAACACCATATATTTT. This codes for CASSETGSPGNTIYF. Combining the CDR3 with reference TRBV7-9 and TRBJ1-3 gives the whole variable domain DTGVSQNPRHKITKRGQNVTFRCDPISEHNRLYWYRQTLGQGPEFLTYFQNEAQLEKSRLLSDRFSAERPKGSFSTLEIQRTEQGDSAMYLCASSETGSPGNTIYFGEGSWLTVV.

The chain is built from TRBV5-4 and TRBJ2-7, with D hard to call. Germline CDR1 reads SGHNT; CDR2 reads YYREEE (reference sequence). V was clipped by 4 bases and J by 1 base, with 12 bases between them. This CDR3 is built from 14 residues. The CDR3 nucleotides read TGTGCCAGCAGCCTCCGCACGGGTTCCTACGAGCAGTACTTC. This gives the protein CASSLRTGSYEQYF.

The chain employs TRBV30 and TRBJ1-2; D is unclear. The CDR3 has 8 residues. Per germline, CDR1 GTSNPN and CDR2 SVGIG (reference sequence). The germline V and J ends were trimmed by 0 bases and 13 bases, with 3 bases remaining between them. The CDR3 region is CAWSVPTF. Written as DNA, the CDR3 is TGTGCCTGGAGTGTCCCCACCTTC.

This clone was picked up a small number of times. This sequence joins TRBV30 and TRBJ1-1; D gene ambiguous. Trimming left V 2 bases short and J 1 base short, with 8 bases between. Germline V gene lookup returns CDR1 GTSNPN and CDR2 SVGIG (reference sequence). The CDR3 sequence is 13 residues long. The CDR3 loop is CAWSSIRNTEAFF. As DNA, the CDR3 is TGTGCCTGGAGTAGCATTCGGAACACTGAAGCTTTCTTT.